This is a list of T cell receptor beta chains from one sample in a study of blood T cell repertoires in COVID-19. Sequencing used immunoSEQ multiplex PCR; TCRdb keeps in-frame clones, though not all of them. The sample has fewer than 200,000 clones; just under 85% are singletons. The sample taken for sequencing was peripheral blood. All receptors come from a woman aged 80 or older with acute or convalescent COVID-19. The CDR3 runs from the conserved cysteine through the conserved F or W. A D gene is named only where the DNA matches it firmly. Clone size is not always given. Where it is, it says once, few, many or a class for expanded clones.

d_call clone_size cdr3_length j_call v_call cdr3_aa cdr3_nt
. . 15 TRBJ1-1 TRBV29-1 CSVFPQDRPSTEAFF TGCAGCGTCTTTCCTCAGGACAGACCGAGCACTGAAGCTTTCTTT
. . 14 TRBJ1-1 TRBV7-9 CASSLVAGYTEAFF TGTGCCAGCAGCTTAGTCGCGGGGTACACTGAAGCTTTCTTT
. . 11 TRBJ1-2 TRBV20-1 CSARNSYGYTF TGCAGTGCTAGAAACAGCTATGGCTACACCTTC
. . 13 TRBJ2-1 TRBV11-2 CASRLTSYNEQFF TGTGCCAGCAGACTTACTTCTTACAATGAGCAGTTCTTC
. . 14 TRBJ1-5 TRBV15 CATSRDGINQPQHF TGTGCCACCAGCAGAGACGGGATCAATCAGCCCCAGCATTTT
TRBD2 . 14 TRBJ2-1 TRBV6-5 CATWTSGRQDEQFF TGTGCCACCTGGACTAGCGGGAGGCAGGATGAGCAGTTCTTC
TRBD1 . 14 TRBJ1-6 TRBV19 CASSPGQDNSPLHF TGTGCCAGCTCTCCGGGACAGGACAATTCACCCCTCCACTTT
. . 13 TRBJ1-1 TRBV11-3 CASSLNMAGEAFF TGTGCCAGCAGCTTAAATATGGCAGGGGAAGCTTTCTTT
. few 16 TRBJ2-1 TRBV15 CATSPPRALSANEQFF TGTGCCACCAGCCCCCCCCGAGCGCTGTCTGCGAATGAGCAGTTCTTC
TRBD1 . 15 TRBJ1-2 TRBV7-9 CASSPGQGRDYGYTF TGTGCCAGCAGCCCGGGACAGGGAAGGGACTATGGCTACACCTTC
. few 14 TRBJ1-5 TRBV30 CAWSGGTGNQPQHF TGTGCCTGGAGTGGAGGCACAGGGAATCAGCCCCAGCATTTT
. . 16 TRBJ2-2 TRBV10-3 CAISEGGTLYTGELFF TGTGCCATCAGTGAGGGGGGGACCTTGTACACCGGGGAGCTGTTTTTT
. once 17 TRBJ2-7 TRBV5-4 CASSLAAGQARSYEQYF TGTGCCAGCAGCTTGGCGGCGGGGCAGGCAAGATCCTACGAGCAGTACTTC
. . 13 TRBJ2-3 TRBV6-5 CASRQGAADTQYF TGTGCCAGCAGACAAGGGGCGGCAGATACGCAGTATTTT
. . 14 TRBJ2-3 TRBV2 CASSEAGRLDTQYF TGTGCCAGCAGTGAAGCTGGCAGGTTAGATACGCAGTATTTT
TRBD2 . 17 TRBJ2-2 TRBV28 CASSTLAGRLNTGELFF TGTGCCAGCAGTACCTTAGCGGGACGCCTTAACACCGGGGAGCTGTTTTTT
. . 16 TRBJ1-5 TRBV18 CASSPRSGGRVQPQHF TGTGCCAGCTCACCACGGTCGGGGGGAAGGGTTCAGCCCCAGCATTTT
TRBD1 many 14 TRBJ2-2 TRBV5-1 CASFGQVAPKELFF TGCGCCAGCTTCGGACAGGTCGCGCCTAAGGAGCTGTTTTTT